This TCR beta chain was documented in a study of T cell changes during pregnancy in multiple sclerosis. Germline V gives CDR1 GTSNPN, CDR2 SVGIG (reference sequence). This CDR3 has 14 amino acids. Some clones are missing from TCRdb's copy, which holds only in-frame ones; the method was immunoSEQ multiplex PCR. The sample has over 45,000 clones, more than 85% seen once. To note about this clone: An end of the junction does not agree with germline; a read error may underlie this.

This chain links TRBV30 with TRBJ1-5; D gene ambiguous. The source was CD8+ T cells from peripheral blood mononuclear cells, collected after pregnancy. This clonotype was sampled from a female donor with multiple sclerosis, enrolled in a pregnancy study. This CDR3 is CAWTLETGNQSQHF. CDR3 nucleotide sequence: TGTGCCTGGACCCTCGAGACGGGGAATCAGTCCCAGCATTTT.